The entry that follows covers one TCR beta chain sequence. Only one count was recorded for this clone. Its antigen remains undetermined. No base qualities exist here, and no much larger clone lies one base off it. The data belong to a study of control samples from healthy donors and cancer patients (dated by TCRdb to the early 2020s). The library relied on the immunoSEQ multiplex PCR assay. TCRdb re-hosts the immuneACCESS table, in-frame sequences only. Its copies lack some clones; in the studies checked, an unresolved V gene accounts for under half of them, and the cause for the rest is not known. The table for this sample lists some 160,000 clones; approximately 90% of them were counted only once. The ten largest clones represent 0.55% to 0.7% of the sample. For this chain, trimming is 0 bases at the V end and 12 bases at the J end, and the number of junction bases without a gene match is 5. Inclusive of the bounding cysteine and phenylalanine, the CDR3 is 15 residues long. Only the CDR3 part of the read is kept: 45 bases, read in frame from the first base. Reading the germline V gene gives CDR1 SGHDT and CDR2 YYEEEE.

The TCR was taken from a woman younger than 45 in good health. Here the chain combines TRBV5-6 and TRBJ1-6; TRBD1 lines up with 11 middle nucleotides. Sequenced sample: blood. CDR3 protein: CASSLVGTGGGPLHF. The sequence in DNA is TGTGCCAGCAGCTTGGTCGGGACAGGGGGTGGACCCCTCCACTTT. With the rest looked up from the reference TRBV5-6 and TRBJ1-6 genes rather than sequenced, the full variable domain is DAGVTQSPTHLIKTRGQQVTLRCSPKSGHDTVSWYQQALGQGPQFIFQYYEEEERQRGNFPDRFSGHQFPNYSSELNVNALLLGDSALYLCASSLVGTGGGPLHFGNGTRLTVT.